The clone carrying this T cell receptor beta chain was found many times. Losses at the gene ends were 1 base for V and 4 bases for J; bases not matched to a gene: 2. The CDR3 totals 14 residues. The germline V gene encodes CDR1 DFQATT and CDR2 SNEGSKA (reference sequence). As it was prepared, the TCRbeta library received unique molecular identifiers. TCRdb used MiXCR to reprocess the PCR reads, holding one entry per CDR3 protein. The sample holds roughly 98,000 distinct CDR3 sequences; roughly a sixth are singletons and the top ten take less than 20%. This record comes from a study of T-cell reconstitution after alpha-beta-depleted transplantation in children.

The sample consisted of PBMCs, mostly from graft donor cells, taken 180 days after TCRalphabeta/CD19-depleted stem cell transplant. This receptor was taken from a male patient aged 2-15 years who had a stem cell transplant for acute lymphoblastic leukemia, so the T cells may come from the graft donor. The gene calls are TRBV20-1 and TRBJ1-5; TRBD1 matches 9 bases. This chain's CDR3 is CSARAGTGNQPQHF. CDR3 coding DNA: TGCAGTGCTAGAGCCGGGACAGGGAATCAGCCCCAGCATTTT.